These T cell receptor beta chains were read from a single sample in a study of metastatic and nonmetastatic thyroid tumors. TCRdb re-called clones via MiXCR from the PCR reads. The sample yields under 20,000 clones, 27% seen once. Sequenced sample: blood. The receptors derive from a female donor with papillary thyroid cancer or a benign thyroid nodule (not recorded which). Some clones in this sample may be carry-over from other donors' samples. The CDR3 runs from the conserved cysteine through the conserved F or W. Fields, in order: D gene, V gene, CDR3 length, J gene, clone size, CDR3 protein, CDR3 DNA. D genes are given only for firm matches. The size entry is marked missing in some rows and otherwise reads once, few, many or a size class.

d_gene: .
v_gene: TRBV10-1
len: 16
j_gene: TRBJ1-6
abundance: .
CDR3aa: CASSESSVRGNSPLHF
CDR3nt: TGCGCCAGCAGTGAGTCGTCTGTCAGGGGTAATTCACCCCTCCACTTT

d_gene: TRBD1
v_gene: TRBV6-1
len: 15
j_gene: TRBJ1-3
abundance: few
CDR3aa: CASMGQGVTGNIIYF
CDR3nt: TGTGCCAGCATGGGACAGGGGGTAACTGGAAACATCATATATTTT

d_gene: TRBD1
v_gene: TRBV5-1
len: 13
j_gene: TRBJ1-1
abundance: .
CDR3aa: CASSDPGGSEAFF
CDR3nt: TGCGCCAGCAGCGACCCAGGGGGCTCTGAAGCCTTCTTT

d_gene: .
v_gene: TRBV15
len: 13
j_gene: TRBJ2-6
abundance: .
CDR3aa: CATSFRVSNVLTF
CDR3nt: TGTGCCACCAGTTTTCGTGTGTCCAACGTCCTGACTTTC

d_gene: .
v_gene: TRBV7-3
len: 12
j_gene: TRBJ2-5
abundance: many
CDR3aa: CASSLTGLTQYF
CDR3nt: TGTGCCAGCAGCTTAACTGGCTTAACCCAGTACTTC

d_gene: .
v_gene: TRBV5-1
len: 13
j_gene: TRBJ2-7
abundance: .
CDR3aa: CASSRDGYYEQYF
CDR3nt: TGCGCCAGCAGCCGGGACGGATACTACGAGCAGTACTTC

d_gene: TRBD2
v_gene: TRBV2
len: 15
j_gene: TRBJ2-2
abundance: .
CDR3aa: CASSKQLAASGELFF
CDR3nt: TGTGCCAGCAGCAAACAACTAGCGGCCTCCGGGGAGCTGTTTTTT

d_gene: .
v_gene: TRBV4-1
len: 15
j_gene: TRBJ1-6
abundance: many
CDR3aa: CASSQGAGLGSPLHF
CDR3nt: TGCGCCAGCAGCCAGGGGGCAGGGCTAGGATCACCCCTCCACTTT

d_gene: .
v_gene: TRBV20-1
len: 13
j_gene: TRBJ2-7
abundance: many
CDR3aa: CSPRVSGGYEQYF
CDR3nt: TGCAGTCCCAGGGTTTCTGGAGGCTACGAGCAGTACTTC

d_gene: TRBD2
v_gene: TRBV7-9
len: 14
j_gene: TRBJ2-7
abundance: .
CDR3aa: CASSTGTSGFKQYF
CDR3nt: TGTGCCAGCTCGACCGGGACTAGCGGGTTTAAGCAGTACTTC

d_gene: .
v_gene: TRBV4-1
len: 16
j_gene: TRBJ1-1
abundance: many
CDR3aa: CASSSRGAGPSTEAFF
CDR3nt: TGCGCCAGCAGCTCTAGAGGGGCGGGCCCTAGCACTGAAGCTTTCTTT